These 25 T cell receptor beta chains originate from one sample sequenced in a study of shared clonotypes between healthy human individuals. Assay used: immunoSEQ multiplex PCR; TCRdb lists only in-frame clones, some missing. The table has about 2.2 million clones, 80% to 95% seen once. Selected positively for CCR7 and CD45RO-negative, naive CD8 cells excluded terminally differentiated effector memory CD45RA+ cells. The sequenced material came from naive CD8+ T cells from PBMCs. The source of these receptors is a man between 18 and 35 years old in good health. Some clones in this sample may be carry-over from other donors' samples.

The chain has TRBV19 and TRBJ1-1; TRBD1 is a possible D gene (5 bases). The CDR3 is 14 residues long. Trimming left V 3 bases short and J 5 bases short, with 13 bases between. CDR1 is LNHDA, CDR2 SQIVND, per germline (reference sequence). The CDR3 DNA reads TGTGCCAGTAGTATGAGGGCAGGGTGGACTGAAGCTTTCTTT. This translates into CASSMRAGWTEAFF.

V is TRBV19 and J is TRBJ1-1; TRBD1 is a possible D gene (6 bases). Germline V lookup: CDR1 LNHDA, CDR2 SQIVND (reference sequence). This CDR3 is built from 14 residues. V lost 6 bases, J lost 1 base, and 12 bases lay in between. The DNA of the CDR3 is TGTGCCAGTAGCCTCAGGGGCGCGAACACTGAAGCTTTCTTT. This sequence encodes CASSLRGANTEAFF. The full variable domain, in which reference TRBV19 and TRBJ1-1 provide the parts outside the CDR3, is DGGITQSPKYLFRKEGQNVTLSCEQNLNHDAMYWYRQDPGQGLRLIYYSQIVNDFQKGDIAEGYSVSREKKESFPLTVTSAQKNPTAFYLCASSLRGANTEAFFGQGTRLTVV.

The CDR3: CASSLVRREGIYNEQFF. In DNA, the CDR3 is TGCGCCAGCAGCCTAGTTCGACGGGAGGGGATTTACAATGAGCAGTTCTTC. The genes are TRBV4-1 and TRBJ2-1; TRBD2 agrees at 8 bases. The ends lost 4 bases at V and 4 bases at J; junction bases unmatched: 12. The CDR3 is made up of 17 amino acids. Per the germline V gene, CDR1 is MGHRA and CDR2 is YSYEKL.

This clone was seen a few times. In DNA, the CDR3 is TGTGCCAGCAGCCAAGACCGACGGGTCTACGAGCAGTACTTC. As protein: CASSQDRRVYEQYF. The genes are TRBV14 and TRBJ2-7; D call uncertain. Trimming shortened V by 0 bases and J by 3 bases, and 9 bases separated the two germline ends. Per the germline V gene, CDR1 is SGHDN and CDR2 is FVKESK. The CDR3 sequence is 14 residues long.

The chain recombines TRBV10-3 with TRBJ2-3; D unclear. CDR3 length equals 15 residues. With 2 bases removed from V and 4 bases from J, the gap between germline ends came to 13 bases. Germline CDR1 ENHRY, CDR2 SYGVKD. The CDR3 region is CAISEGTLNPDTQYF. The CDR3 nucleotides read TGTGCCATCAGTGAGGGAACACTTAACCCAGATACGCAGTATTTT.

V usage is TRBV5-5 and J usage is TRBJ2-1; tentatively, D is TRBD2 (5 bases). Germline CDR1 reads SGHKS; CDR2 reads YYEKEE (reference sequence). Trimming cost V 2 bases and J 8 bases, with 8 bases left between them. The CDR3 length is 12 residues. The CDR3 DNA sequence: TGTGCCAGCAGCTTATACGGGGATGAGCAGTTCTTC. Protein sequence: CASSLYGDEQFF.

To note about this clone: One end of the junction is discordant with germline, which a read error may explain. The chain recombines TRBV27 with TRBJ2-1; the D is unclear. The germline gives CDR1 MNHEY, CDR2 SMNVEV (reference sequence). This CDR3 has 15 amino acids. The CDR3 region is CASSIFAPEHNAQFF. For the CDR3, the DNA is TGTGCCAGCTCTATTTTCGCACCTGAGCACAATGCGCAGTTCTTC.

CDR3 sequence: CASSLVRTGNEQFF. CDR3 nucleotide sequence: TGTGCCAGCAGTTTAGTCAGGACGGGCAATGAGCAGTTCTTC. The chain couples TRBV27 to TRBJ2-1; no clear D. V was cut by 2 bases and J by 6 bases, with 11 bases left in between. Germline CDR1 reads MNHEY; CDR2 reads SMNVEV (reference sequence). The CDR3 loop spans 14 amino acids.

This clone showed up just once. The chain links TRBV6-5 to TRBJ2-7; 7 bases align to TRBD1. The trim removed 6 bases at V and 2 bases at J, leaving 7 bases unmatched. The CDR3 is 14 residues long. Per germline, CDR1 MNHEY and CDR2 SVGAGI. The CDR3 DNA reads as TGTGCCAGCAGACCCGGGACAGTTCCCTACGAGCAGTACTTC. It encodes CASRPGTVPYEQYF.

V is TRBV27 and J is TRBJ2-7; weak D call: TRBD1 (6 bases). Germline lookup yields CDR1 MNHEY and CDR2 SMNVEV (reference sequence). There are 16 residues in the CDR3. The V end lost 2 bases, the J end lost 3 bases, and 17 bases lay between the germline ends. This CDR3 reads CASSLTVGDKVYEQYF. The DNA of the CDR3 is TGTGCCAGCAGTTTAACCGTTGGGGACAAGGTCTACGAGCAGTACTTC.

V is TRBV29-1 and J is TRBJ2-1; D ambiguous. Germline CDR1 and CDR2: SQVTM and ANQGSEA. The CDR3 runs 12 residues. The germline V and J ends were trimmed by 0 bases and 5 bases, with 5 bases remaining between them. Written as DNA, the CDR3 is TGCAGCGTTGAAGATTGGGACAATGAGCAGTTCTTC. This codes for CSVEDWDNEQFF.

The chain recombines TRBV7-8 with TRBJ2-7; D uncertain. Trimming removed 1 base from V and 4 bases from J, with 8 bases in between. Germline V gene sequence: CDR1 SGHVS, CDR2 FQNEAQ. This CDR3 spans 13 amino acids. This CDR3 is CASSLGAPYEQYF. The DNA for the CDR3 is TGTGCCAGCAGCTTAGGAGCACCTTACGAGCAGTACTTC.

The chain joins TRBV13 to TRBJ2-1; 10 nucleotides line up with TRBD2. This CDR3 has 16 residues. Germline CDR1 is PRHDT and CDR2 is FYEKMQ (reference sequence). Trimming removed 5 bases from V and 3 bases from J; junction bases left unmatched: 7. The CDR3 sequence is CASSRESGRDYNEQFF. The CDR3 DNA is TGTGCCAGCAGCCGCGAGAGCGGGAGGGACTACAATGAGCAGTTCTTC.

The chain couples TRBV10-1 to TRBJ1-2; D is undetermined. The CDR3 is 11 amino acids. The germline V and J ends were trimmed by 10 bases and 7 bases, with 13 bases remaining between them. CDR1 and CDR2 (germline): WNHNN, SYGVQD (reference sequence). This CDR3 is CANRTSGGYTF. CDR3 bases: TGCGCCAACCGAACATCTGGTGGCTACACCTTC.

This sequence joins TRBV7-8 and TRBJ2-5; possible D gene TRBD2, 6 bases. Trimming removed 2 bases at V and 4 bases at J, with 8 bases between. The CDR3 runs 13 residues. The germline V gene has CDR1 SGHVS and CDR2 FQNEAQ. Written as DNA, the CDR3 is TGTGCCAGCAGCTTACCAGCGGGAGAGACCCAGTACTTC. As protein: CASSLPAGETQYF. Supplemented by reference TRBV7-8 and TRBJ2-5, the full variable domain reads GAGVSQSPRYKVAKRGQDVALRCDPISGHVSLFWYQQALGQGPEFLTYFQNEAQLDKSGLPSDRFFAERPEGSVSTLKIQRTQQEDSAVYLCASSLPAGETQYFGPGTRLLVL.

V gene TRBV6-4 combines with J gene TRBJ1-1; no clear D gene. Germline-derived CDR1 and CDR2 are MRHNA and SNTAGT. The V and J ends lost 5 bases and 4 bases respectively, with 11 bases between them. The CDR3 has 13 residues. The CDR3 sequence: CASSPVGGTEAFF. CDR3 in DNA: TGTGCCAGCAGTCCAGTTGGCGGCACTGAAGCTTTCTTT.

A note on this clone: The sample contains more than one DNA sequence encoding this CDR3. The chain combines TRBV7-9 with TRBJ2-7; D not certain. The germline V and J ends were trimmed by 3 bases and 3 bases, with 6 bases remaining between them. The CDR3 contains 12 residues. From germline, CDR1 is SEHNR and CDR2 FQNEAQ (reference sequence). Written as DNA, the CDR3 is TGTGCCAGCAGCTTTCCCGGCTACGAGCAGTACTTC. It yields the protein CASSFPGYEQYF.

CDR3 DNA: TGTGCCAGCAGCGTAGACTCGGGAGGGCCGGTTTACGAGCAGTACTTC. Translating it yields CASSVDSGGPVYEQYF. The chain uses TRBV9 and TRBJ2-7, with 8 bases lining up with TRBD2. This CDR3 is 16 amino acids long. Germline loops: CDR1 SGDLS, CDR2 YYNGEE. J lost 4 bases, V lost 0 bases, and 9 bases had no gene match.

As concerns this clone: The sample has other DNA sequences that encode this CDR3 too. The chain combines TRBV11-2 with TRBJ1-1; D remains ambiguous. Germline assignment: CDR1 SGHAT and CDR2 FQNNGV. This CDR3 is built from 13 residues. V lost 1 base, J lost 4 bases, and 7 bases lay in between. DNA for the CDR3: TGTGCCAGCAGCTTAGTAGGCGGCACTGAAGCTTTCTTT. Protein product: CASSLVGGTEAFF.

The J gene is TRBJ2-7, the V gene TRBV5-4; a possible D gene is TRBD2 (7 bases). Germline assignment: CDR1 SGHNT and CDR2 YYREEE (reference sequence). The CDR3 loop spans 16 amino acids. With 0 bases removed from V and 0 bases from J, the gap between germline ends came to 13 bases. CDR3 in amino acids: CASSLDRGAVSYEQYF. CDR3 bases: TGTGCCAGCAGCTTGGATCGGGGGGCGGTCTCCTACGAGCAGTACTTC.

CDR3 in amino acids: CASSEADSNQPQHF. Here the CDR3 DNA reads TGTGCCAGTAGTGAGGCAGATAGCAATCAGCCCCAGCATTTT. This rearrangement joins TRBV19 to TRBJ1-5, with no clear D. Germline assignment: CDR1 LNHDA and CDR2 SQIVND (reference sequence). This CDR3 spans 14 amino acids. Trimming left V 5 bases short and J 0 bases short, with 8 bases between.

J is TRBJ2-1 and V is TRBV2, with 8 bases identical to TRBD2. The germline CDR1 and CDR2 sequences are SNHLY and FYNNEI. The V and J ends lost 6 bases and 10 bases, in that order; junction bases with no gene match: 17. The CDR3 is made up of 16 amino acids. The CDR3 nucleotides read TGTGCCAGCAGCACCCTCTGGGCGGGAGGCAAGCAAGAGCAGTTCTTC. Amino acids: CASSTLWAGGKQEQFF. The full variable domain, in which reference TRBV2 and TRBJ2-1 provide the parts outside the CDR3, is EPEVTQTPSHQVTQMGQEVILRCVPISNHLYFYWYRQILGQKVEFLVSFYNNEISEKSEIFDDQFSVERPDGSNFTLKIRSTKLEDSAMYFCASSTLWAGGKQEQFFGPGTRLTVL.

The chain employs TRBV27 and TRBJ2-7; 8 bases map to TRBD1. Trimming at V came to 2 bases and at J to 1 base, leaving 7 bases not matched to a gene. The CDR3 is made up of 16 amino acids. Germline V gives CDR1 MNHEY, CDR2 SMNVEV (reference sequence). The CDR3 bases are TGTGCCAGCAGTTTAAGTCCCAGGGGGCCATCCTACGAGCAGTACTTC. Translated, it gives CASSLSPRGPSYEQYF.

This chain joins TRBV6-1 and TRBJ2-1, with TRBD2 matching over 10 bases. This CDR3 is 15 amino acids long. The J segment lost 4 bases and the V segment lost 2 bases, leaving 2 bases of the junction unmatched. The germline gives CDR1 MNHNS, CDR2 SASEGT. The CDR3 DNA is TGTGCCAGCAGTGAATCTAGCGGGAGTTACAATGAGCAGTTCTTC. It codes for CASSESSGSYNEQFF.

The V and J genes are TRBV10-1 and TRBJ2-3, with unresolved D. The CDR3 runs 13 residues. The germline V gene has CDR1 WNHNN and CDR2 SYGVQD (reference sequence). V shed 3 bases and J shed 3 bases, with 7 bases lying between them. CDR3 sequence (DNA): TGCGCCAGCAGTGAACTGGGTACAGATACGCAGTATTTT. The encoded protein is CASSELGTDTQYF.